This note documents a single TCR beta chain sequence. What it binds is not known. This sample stems from a study of T cell responses to AZD1222 COVID-19 vaccine. Sequenced by immunoSEQ multiplex PCR; TCRdb stores in-frame clones only, minus some. The sample lists roughly 100,000 clones, about 90% occurring once. Germline V gene data show CDR1 as MNHNY and CDR2 as SVGAGI (reference sequence). The ends were cut back, 7 bases at V and 4 bases at J, with 14 bases in the middle. This CDR3 contains 13 residues. Findings and limits, study-wide: Seropositive AZD1222 recipients at baseline numbered only 5 or 6.

The source material was peripheral blood, sampled on day 0 of AZD1222 vaccination. This TCR was sampled from an adult in good health. The chain uses TRBV6-6 and TRBJ2-7; D perhaps matches TRBD1 (6 bases). The DNA of the CDR3 is TGTGCCAGCACCTTACTGACAGGTTACGAGCAGTACTTC. Protein: CASTLLTGYEQYF.